This T cell receptor (beta chain) was sequenced for a study of cytomegalovirus exposure and HLA in healthy donors. Primers included in the PCR were 60 Vbeta and 13 Jbeta primers. Some clones are missing from TCRdb's copy, which holds only in-frame ones; the method was immunoSEQ multiplex PCR. The sample holds approximately 69,000 clones, around four fifths seen once. The sequenced material came from PBMCs. The receptor was isolated from a woman in her thirties in good health and CMV-seropositive.

This chain's CDR3 is CASSTQANTEAFF. DNA for the CDR3: TGCGCCAGCAGCACACAGGCGAACACTGAAGCTTTCTTT. V is TRBV5-1 and J is TRBJ1-1; D is possibly TRBD1 (5 bases). The CDR3 has 13 residues. Germline V gives CDR1 SGHRS, CDR2 YFSETQ. V was shortened by 4 bases and J by 1 base, with 8 bases between the two germline ends.